Shown below are 21 T cell receptor beta chains from a single sample sequenced in a study of resident and recirculating memory T cells in vitiligo listed by TCRdb under 2018. Library method: the immunoSEQ multiplex PCR assay. The table comes from immuneACCESS by way of TCRdb, which keeps in-frame sequences with V and J called. Part of the clones is missing from these tables; in studies checked, under half for an unresolved V gene and the rest for unknown reasons. In this sample the table shows 35,000 to 45,000 clones, around nine tenths of which occur a single time. About 4.5% of the sample comes from the top ten. Sequencing input: blood. The receptors were gathered from a male donor with vitiligo.

The V and J genes are TRBV13 and TRBJ2-7; TRBD2 agrees at 8 bases. The CDR3 runs 13 residues. Per the germline V gene, CDR1 is PRHDT and CDR2 is FYEKMQ (reference sequence). Trimming took 5 bases from V and 7 from J; bases not matched to a gene: 7. The CDR3 nucleotides read TGTGCCAGCAGCCCGGGGGGGGCGCGGGAGCAGTACTTC. Its protein is CASSPGGAREQYF.

This chain uses TRBV5-1 with TRBJ1-3, with D possibly TRBD1 on 6 matching bases. Trimming stripped 0 bases from V and 3 bases from J, with 10 bases between. Looked up from germline, CDR1 is SGHRS and CDR2 is YFSETQ. There are 15 residues in the CDR3. The CDR3 sequence: CASSLAGVRGNTIYF. The CDR3 bases are TGCGCCAGCAGCTTGGCAGGGGTCCGTGGAAACACCATATATTTT.

The rearrangement uses TRBV11-1 and TRBJ2-3, with D tentatively TRBD2 (5 bases). Germline assignment: CDR1 SGHAT and CDR2 FQDESV (reference sequence). The CDR3 totals 13 residues. V was clipped by 1 base and J by 3 bases, with 5 bases between them. The CDR3: CASSLGETDTQYF. The DNA for the CDR3 is TGTGCCAGCAGCTTAGGGGAGACAGATACGCAGTATTTT.

The chain has TRBV9 and TRBJ2-3; 9 bases align to TRBD2. CDR3 length: 19 amino acids. Per the germline V gene, CDR1 is SGDLS and CDR2 is YYNGEE. V dropped 1 base and J dropped 3; count of bases not matched to a gene: 15. CDR3 DNA sequence: TGTGCCAGCAGCGTAACTGGGGGCGGCGCGGGGGGGCCGACAGATACGCAGTATTTT. The encoded protein is CASSVTGGGAGGPTDTQYF.

The chain couples TRBV5-1 to TRBJ1-1; TRBD1 matches at 7 bases. J gave up 1 base and V 8 bases, and 8 bases lay outside the gene matches. This CDR3 has 14 residues. Germline CDR1 SGHRS, CDR2 YFSETQ. CDR3 in DNA: TGCGCCAGTTCTCGGGACAGCAAGAACACTGAAGCTTTCTTT. Translating gives CASSRDSKNTEAFF.

This chain's CDR3 is CASSQSTGNYGYTF. Written as DNA, the CDR3 is TGTGCCAGCAGCCAGTCTACAGGGAACTATGGCTACACCTTC. The V gene is TRBV9, the J gene TRBJ1-2, with D perhaps TRBD1 (6 bases). V was pared by 4 bases and J by 2 bases, with 12 bases between. Germline CDR1 SGDLS, CDR2 YYNGEE. The CDR3 covers 14 residues.

For the CDR3, the DNA is TGCGCCAGCAGCCAGGAGACTACCAGAAGGGGGGATACGCAGTATTTT. It yields the protein CASSQETTRRGDTQYF. This chain connects TRBV4-1 to TRBJ2-3, with D possibly being TRBD1 (6 bases). Looked up from germline, CDR1 is MGHRA and CDR2 is YSYEKL. V was cut by 3 bases and J by 6 bases, with 19 bases left in between. The CDR3 consists of 16 residues.

The DNA of the CDR3 is TGTGCCAGCAGCGTAGCGGGGAGACCTAGCGGGGAAGAGACCCAGTACTTC. Translation gives CASSVAGRPSGEETQYF. The rearrangement uses TRBV9 and TRBJ2-5; 9 bases fit TRBD2. CDR3 size: 17 residues. Germline CDR1 and CDR2: SGDLS and YYNGEE. After removal of 0 bases from V and 3 bases from J, the junction contained 9 bases not matched to a gene. The full variable domain, its missing parts supplied by reference TRBV9 and TRBJ2-5, is DSGVTQTPKHLITATGQRVTLRCSPRSGDLSVYWYQQSLDQGLQFLIQYYNGEERAKGNILERFSAQQFPDLHSELNLSSLELGDSALYFCASSVAGRPSGEETQYFGPGTRLLVL.

The chain uses TRBV2 and TRBJ1-1; D may be TRBD1 (5 bases). V gave up 3 bases and J gave up 5 bases, with 10 bases separating them. The CDR3 extends over 13 amino acids. Germline CDR1 reads SNHLY; CDR2 reads FYNNEI. The CDR3 reads CASSEQGLTEAFF. The CDR3 DNA follows: TGTGCCAGCAGTGAGCAGGGTCTAACTGAAGCTTTCTTT.

The CDR3 spells CASSIQSPNQPQHF. In nucleotides, the CDR3 is TGTGCCAGTAGTATCCAGTCCCCAAATCAGCCCCAGCATTTT. The chain carries TRBV19 and TRBJ1-5; D is unclear. CDR1 and CDR2 from the germline V gene are LNHDA and SQIVND (reference sequence). V was cut by 3 bases and J by 4 bases, with 10 bases left in between. The CDR3 spans 14 residues.

V usage is TRBV4-3 and J usage is TRBJ2-5; TRBD1 matches 8 bases. The germline V gene encodes CDR1 LGHNA and CDR2 YSLEER. This CDR3 is built from 20 residues. Germline trimming cut 4 bases from V and 5 bases from J; bases unmatched to any gene: 24. CDR3 sequence (DNA): TGCGCCAGCAGCCCGGGATTTCCCCCCTCAGGGGGCAGTCCGGGGGAGACCCAGTACTTC. Translated: CASSPGFPPSGGSPGETQYF.

V usage is TRBV2 and J usage is TRBJ1-5, with D unclear. Germline-derived CDR1 and CDR2 are SNHLY and FYNNEI. The V end was cut by 7 bases, the J end by 0 bases, with 7 bases between. This CDR3 spans 13 amino acids. The CDR3 DNA sequence: TGTGCCAGCAAGCGGGATAGCAATCAGCCCCAGCATTTT. Protein: CASKRDSNQPQHF.

The rearrangement uses TRBV7-8 and TRBJ2-1, with 8 bases identical to TRBD2. There are 14 residues in the CDR3. J was trimmed by 2 bases and V by 6 bases; bases with no gene match: 3. CDR1 is SGHVS, CDR2 FQNEAQ, per germline. CDR3 residues: CASRPRGAYNEQFF. DNA of the CDR3: TGTGCCAGCAGACCGCGGGGGGCCTACAATGAGCAGTTCTTC.

This chain connects TRBV5-1 to TRBJ1-4; D unresolved. The CDR3 loop spans 14 amino acids. V was trimmed by 1 base and J by 7 bases, leaving 11 bases between them. Germline loops: CDR1 SGHRS, CDR2 YFSETQ. CDR3 nucleotides: TGCGCCAGCAGCTTGATGATCCCCAGTGAAAAACTGTTTTTT. This gives the protein CASSLMIPSEKLFF. The variable domain in full, with the rest retrieved from reference TRBV5-1 and TRBJ1-4, is KAGVTQTPRYLIKTRGQQVTLSCSPISGHRSVSWYQQTPGQGLQFLFEYFSETQRNKGNFPGRFSGRQFSNSRSEMNVSTLELGDSALYLCASSLMIPSEKLFFGSGTQLSVL.

This chain uses TRBV7-8 with TRBJ2-1, with D maybe TRBD2 (5 bases). Trimming took 5 bases from V and 0 from J, leaving 11 bases between them. Germline values: CDR1 SGHVS, CDR2 FQNEAQ. The CDR3 is 15 residues long. The CDR3 DNA follows: TGTGCCAGCAGCCCGAGAGCGGTCTCCTACAATGAGCAGTTCTTC. Its translation is CASSPRAVSYNEQFF.

This chain connects TRBV2 to TRBJ2-3; TRBD2 matches at 7 bases. The CDR3 sequence is 14 residues long. CDR1 SNHLY and CDR2 FYNNEI come from the germline V gene. V lost 4 bases to trimming and J lost 4 bases; unmatched junction nucleotides: 5. CDR3: CASSGGRGSDTQYF. DNA of the CDR3: TGTGCCAGCAGTGGAGGGAGGGGATCAGATACGCAGTATTTT.

The chain is built from TRBV27 and TRBJ1-1; no reliable D call. This CDR3 has 13 residues. Germline V lookup: CDR1 MNHEY, CDR2 SMNVEV (reference sequence). V dropped 4 bases and J dropped 11 bases, with 17 bases sitting between them. The CDR3 sequence: CASSWGMGREAFF. Written as DNA, the CDR3 is TGTGCCAGCAGTTGGGGTATGGGGAGGGAGGCTTTCTTT.

The chain joins TRBV11-2 to TRBJ1-3, with no clear D. Per germline, CDR1 SGHAT and CDR2 FQNNGV. The V gene lost 4 bases and the J gene lost 4 bases, with 5 bases spanning the gap. The length of the CDR3 is 12 residues. As DNA, the CDR3 is TGTGCCAGCAGCTATGCGGGAAACACCATATATTTT. It is translated as CASSYAGNTIYF.

The chain's CDR3 is CASSPPFGDEQFF. CDR3 in DNA: TGTGCCAGCAGCCCCCCCTTCGGAGATGAGCAGTTCTTC. This chain links TRBV7-2 with TRBJ2-1; D is unresolved. The V and J ends lost 5 bases and 8 bases respectively, with 13 bases between them. Germline CDR1 is SGHTA and CDR2 is FQGNSA. This CDR3 contains 13 residues. The entire variable domain, with the rest obtained from reference TRBV7-2 and TRBJ2-1, is as follows: GAGVSQSPSNKVTEKGKDVELRCDPISGHTALYWYRQSLGQGLEFLIYFQGNSAPDKSGLPSDRFSAERTGGSVSTLTIQRTQQEDSAVYLCASSPPFGDEQFFGPGTRLTVL.

V usage is TRBV5-6 and J usage is TRBJ1-6; D is unclear. Trimming cost V 2 bases and J 5 bases, with 8 bases left between them. This CDR3 has 14 amino acids. CDR1 is SGHDT, CDR2 YYEEEE, per germline. Here the CDR3 DNA reads TGTGCCAGCAGCTTACCCGGGGATAATTCACCCCTCCACTTT. Protein product: CASSLPGDNSPLHF. Full variable domain (rest looked up from reference TRBV5-6 and TRBJ1-6): DAGVTQSPTHLIKTRGQQVTLRCSPKSGHDTVSWYQQALGQGPQFIFQYYEEEERQRGNFPDRFSGHQFPNYSSELNVNALLLGDSALYLCASSLPGDNSPLHFGNGTRLTVT.

The CDR3 region has the DNA TGTGCCAGTAGTTCGACAGCTAACTATGGCTACACCTTC. Its translation: CASSSTANYGYTF. The chain recombines TRBV19 with TRBJ1-2, with a tentative D call TRBD1 (5 bases). CDR3 size: 13 residues. Germline CDR1 LNHDA, CDR2 SQIVND (reference sequence). The V gene lost 5 bases and the J gene lost 0 bases, with 7 bases spanning the gap.